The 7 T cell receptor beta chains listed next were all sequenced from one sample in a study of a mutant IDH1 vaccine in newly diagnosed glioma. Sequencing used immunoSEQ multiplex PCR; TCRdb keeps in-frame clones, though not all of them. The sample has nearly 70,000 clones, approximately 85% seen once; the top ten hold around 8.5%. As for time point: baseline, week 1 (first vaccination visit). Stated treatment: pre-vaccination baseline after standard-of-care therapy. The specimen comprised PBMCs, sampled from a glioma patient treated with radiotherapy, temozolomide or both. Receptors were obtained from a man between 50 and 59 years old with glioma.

DNA of the CDR3: TGTGCCAGCTACTTAGGGAGGGGGACAACCTACAATGAGCAGTTCTTC. Its translation is CASYLGRGTTYNEQFF. The genes are TRBV28 and TRBJ2-1; perhaps TRBD2 as D (7 bases). Trimming cost V 8 bases and J 2 bases, with 19 bases left between them. The CDR3 totals 16 residues. Germline V gene lookup returns CDR1 MDHEN and CDR2 SYDVKM.

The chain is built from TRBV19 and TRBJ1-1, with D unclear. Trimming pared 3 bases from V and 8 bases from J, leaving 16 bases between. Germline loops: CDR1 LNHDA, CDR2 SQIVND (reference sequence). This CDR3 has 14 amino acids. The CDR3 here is CASSMEGFGWEAFF. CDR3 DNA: TGTGCCAGTAGTATGGAAGGGTTCGGCTGGGAAGCTTTCTTT.

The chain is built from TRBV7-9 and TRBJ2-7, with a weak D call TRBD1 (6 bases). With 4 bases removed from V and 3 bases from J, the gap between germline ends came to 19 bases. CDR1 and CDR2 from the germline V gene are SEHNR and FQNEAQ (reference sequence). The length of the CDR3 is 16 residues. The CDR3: CASSSTGSGRSYEQYF. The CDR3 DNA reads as TGTGCCAGCAGCTCAACAGGGTCCGGGCGAAGCTACGAGCAGTACTTC. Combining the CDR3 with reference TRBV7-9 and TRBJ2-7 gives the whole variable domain DTGVSQNPRHKITKRGQNVTFRCDPISEHNRLYWYRQTLGQGPEFLTYFQNEAQLEKSRLLSDRFSAERPKGSFSTLEIQRTEQGDSAMYLCASSSTGSGRSYEQYFGPGTRLTVT.

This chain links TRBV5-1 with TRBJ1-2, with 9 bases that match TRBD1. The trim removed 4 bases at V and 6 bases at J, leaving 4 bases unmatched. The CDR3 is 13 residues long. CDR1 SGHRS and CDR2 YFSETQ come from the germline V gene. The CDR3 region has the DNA TGCGCCAGCAGCCCCGGGACAGGGAATGGCTACACCTTC. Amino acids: CASSPGTGNGYTF.

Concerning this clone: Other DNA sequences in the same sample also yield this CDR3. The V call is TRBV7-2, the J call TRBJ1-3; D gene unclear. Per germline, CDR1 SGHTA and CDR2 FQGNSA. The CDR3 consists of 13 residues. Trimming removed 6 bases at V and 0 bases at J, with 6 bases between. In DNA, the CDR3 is TGTGCCAGCAGTTACAACTCTGGAAACACCATATATTTT. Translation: CASSYNSGNTIYF.

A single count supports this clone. CDR3 sequence reads: CASTSRDRDSYNSPLHF. CDR3 nucleotide sequence: TGTGCCAGCACTTCACGGGACAGGGACTCCTATAATTCACCCCTCCACTTT. V gene TRBV7-8 combines with J gene TRBJ1-6; 9 nucleotides match TRBD1. The CDR3 length is 17 residues. Germline assignment: CDR1 SGHVS and CDR2 FQNEAQ. Losses at the gene ends were 7 bases for V and 0 bases for J; bases not matched to a gene: 7.

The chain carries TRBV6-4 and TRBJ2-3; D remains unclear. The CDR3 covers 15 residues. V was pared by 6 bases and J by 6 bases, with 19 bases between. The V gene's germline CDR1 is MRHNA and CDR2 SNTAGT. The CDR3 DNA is TGTGCCAGCAGGATGCCCCCGGGCCCCTATGATACGCAGTATTTT. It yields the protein CASRMPPGPYDTQYF.